The clone carrying this T cell receptor (beta chain) was observed at least ten times. Its antigen is not known. This sample is drawn from a study of prognosis after radiotherapy for stage I lung cancer. Study context: Concurrently with stereotactic body radiotherapy, no other therapy was received by any patient. There were several patients who developed distant metastases (median roughly 7 months) after radiotherapy, while some 15 showed no significant progression. Study-wide results and caveats: Post-treatment Shannon entropy following stereotactic body radiation therapy was lower among patients who developed distant metastases.

CDR3 length: 13 amino acids. CDR1 LNHDA and CDR2 SQIVND come from the germline V gene (reference sequence). V gave up 5 bases and J gave up 2 bases, with 7 bases separating them. Amplification of the TCR beta CDR3 (from genomic DNA) was done by two-round multiplex PCR. TRBV and TRBJ genes each had their own specific primers in first-round PCR. MiXCR, run by TCRdb on the multiplex PCR reads, gives a single entry per CDR3 protein. The profile shows 20,000 to 25,000 distinct CDR3 sequences, around 40% of them singletons. There were about 6 milliliters of peripheral blood drawn at each of two time points.

Sequenced here: PBMCs, sampled before or after stereotactic body radiation therapy (not recorded which). The chain carries TRBV19 and TRBJ1-5; D gene ambiguous. This TCR was recovered from a donor aged 50 or older with non-small cell lung cancer. CDR3 sequence (DNA): TGTGCCAGTAGTGTCCCGGGCAATCAGCCCCAGCATTTT. This encodes CASSVPGNQPQHF. The full variable domain, completed using reference TRBV19 and TRBJ1-5, is DGGITQSPKYLFRKEGQNVTLSCEQNLNHDAMYWYRQDPGQGLRLIYYSQIVNDFQKGDIAEGYSVSREKKESFPLTVTSAQKNPTAFYLCASSVPGNQPQHFGDGTRLSIL.